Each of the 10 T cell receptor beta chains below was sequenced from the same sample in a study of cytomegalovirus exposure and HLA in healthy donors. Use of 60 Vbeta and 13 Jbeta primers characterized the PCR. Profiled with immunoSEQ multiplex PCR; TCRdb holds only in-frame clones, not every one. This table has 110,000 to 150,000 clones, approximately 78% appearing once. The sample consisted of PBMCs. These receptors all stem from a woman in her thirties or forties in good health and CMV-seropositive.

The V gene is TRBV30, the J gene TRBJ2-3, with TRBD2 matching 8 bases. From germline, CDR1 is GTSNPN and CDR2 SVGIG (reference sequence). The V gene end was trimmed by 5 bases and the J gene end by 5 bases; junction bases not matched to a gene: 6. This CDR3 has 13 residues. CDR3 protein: CAWGRGAIDTQYF. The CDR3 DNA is TGTGCCTGGGGGCGGGGGGCAATAGATACGCAGTATTTT.

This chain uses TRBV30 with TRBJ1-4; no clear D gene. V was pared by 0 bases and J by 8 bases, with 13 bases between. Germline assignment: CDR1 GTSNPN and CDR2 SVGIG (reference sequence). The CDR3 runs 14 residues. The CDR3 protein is CAWSVLGVGEKLFF. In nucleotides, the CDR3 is TGTGCCTGGAGTGTACTCGGGGTAGGGGAAAAACTGTTTTTT.

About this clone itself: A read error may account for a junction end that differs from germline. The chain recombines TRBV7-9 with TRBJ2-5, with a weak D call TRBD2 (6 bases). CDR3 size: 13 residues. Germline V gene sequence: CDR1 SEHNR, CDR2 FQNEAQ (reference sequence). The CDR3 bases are TGTTCCAGCAGCTTTCCCGGGGGAGAGACCCAGTACTTC. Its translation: CSSSFPGGETQYF.

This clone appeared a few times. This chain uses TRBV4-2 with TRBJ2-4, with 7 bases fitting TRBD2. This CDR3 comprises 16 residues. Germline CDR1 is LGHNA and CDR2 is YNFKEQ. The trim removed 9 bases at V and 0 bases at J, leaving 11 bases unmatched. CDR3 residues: CARGREVRVAKNIQYF. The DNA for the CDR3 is TGTGCCAGGGGCCGGGAGGTGAGGGTAGCCAAAAACATTCAGTACTTC.

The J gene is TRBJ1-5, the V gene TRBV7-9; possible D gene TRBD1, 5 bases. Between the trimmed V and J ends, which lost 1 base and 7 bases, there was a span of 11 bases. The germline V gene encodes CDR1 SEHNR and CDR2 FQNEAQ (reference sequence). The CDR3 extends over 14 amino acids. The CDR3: CASSLESTVQPQHF. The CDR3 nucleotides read TGTGCCAGCAGCTTAGAATCGACAGTACAGCCCCAGCATTTT.

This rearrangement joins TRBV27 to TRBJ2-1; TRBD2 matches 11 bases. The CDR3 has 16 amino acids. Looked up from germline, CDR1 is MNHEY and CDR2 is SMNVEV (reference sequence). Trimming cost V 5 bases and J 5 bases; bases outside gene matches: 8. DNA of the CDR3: TGTGCCAGCAGTAAACTGACTAGCGGGAAGGACAATGAGCAGTTCTTC. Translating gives CASSKLTSGKDNEQFF.

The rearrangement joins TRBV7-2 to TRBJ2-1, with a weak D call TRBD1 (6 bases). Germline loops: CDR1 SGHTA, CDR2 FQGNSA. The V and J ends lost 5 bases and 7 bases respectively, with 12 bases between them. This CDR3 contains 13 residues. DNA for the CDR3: TGTGCCAGCAGCGATTCAGGGGCTAATGAGCAGTTCTTC. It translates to CASSDSGANEQFF.

As DNA, the CDR3 is TGTGCCAGCAGCTTGAGGGAGGAGGGCTACACCTTC. This codes for CASSLREEGYTF. This chain joins TRBV5-6 and TRBJ1-2; D remains ambiguous. The CDR3 is made up of 12 amino acids. CDR1 is SGHDT, CDR2 YYEEEE, per germline. Trimming removed 1 base from V and 8 bases from J, with 9 bases in between.

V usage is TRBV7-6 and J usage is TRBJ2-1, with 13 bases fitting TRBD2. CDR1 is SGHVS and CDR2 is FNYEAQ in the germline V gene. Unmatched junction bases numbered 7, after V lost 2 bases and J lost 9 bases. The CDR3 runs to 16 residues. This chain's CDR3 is CASSLSGTSGAGEQFF. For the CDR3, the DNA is TGTGCCAGCAGCTTATCCGGGACTAGCGGGGCGGGTGAGCAGTTCTTC.

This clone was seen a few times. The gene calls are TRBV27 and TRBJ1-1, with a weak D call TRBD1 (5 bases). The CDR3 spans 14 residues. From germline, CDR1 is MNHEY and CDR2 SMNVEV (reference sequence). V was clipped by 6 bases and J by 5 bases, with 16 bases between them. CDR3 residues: CASRLEWGPTEAFF. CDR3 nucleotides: TGTGCCAGCAGGCTCGAATGGGGCCCTACTGAAGCTTTCTTT.